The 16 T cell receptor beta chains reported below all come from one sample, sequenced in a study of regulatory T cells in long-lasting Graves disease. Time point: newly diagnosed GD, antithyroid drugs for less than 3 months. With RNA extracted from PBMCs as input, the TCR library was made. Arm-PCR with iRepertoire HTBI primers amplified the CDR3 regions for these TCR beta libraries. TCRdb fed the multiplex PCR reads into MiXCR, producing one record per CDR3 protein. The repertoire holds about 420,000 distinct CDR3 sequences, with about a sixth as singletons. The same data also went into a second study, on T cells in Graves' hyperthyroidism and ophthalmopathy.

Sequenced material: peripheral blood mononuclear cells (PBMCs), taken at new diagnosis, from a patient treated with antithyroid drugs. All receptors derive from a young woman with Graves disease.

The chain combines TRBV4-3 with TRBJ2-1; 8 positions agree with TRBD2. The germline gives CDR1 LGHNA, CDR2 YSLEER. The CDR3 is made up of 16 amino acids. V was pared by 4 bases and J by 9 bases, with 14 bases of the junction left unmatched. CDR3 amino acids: CASSLTVSGMGGEQFF. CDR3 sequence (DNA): TGCGCCAGCAGCCTTACCGTTAGCGGGATGGGGGGTGAGCAGTTCTTC.

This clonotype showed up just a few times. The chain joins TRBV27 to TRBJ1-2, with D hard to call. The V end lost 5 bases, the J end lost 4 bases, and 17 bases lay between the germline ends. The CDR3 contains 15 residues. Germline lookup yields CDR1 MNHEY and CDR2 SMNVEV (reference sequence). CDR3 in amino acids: CASSPRLVGPYGYTF. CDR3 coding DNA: TGTGCCAGCAGTCCCCGGCTAGTCGGGCCCTATGGCTACACCTTC.

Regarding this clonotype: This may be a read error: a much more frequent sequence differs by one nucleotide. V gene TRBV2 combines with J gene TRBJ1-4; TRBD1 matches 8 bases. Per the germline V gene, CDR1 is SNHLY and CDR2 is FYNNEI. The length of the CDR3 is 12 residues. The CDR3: CATTGVTEKPFF. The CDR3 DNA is TGTGCCACGACAGGGGTGACTGAAAAACCGTTTTTT.

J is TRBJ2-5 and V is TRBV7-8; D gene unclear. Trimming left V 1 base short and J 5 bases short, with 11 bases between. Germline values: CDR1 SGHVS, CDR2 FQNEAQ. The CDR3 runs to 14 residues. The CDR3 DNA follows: TGTGCCAGCAGCTTAGTTAGAGTGTGGGAGACCCAGTACTTC. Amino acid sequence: CASSLVRVWETQYF.

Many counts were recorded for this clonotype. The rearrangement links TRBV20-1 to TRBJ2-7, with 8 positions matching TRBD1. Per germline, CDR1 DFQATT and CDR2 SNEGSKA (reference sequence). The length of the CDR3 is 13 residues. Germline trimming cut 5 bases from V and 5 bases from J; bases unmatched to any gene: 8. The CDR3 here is CSAPSDRANEQYF. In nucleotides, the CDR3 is TGCAGTGCTCCGTCGGACAGGGCCAACGAGCAGTACTTC.

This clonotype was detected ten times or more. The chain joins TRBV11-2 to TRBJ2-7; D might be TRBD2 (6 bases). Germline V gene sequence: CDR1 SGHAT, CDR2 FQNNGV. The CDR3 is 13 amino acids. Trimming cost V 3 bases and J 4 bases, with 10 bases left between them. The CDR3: CASSLGTQYEQYF. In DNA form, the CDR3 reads TGTGCCAGCAGCTTGGGGACTCAATACGAGCAGTACTTC.

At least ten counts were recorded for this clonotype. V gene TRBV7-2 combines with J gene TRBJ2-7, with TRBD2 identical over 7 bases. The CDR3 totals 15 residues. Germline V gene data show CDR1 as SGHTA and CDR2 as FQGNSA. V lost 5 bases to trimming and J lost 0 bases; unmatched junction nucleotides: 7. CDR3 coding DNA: TGTGCCAGCAGCCCCTCTAGCGGAGCCTCCTACGAGCAGTACTTC. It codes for CASSPSSGASYEQYF.

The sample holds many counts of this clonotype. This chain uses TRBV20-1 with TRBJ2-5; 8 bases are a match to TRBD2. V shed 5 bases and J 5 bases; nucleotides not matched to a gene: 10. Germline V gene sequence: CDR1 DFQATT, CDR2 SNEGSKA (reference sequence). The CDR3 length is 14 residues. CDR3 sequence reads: CSAHTGGPSETQYF. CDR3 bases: TGCAGTGCTCACACGGGAGGGCCCTCGGAGACCCAGTACTTC.

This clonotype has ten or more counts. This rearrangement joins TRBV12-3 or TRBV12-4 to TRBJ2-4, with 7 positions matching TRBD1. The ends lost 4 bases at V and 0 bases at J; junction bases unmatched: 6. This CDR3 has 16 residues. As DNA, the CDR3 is TGTGCCAGCAGTTCCTCGGGACAGATAGCCAAAAACATTCAGTACTTC. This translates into CASSSSGQIAKNIQYF.

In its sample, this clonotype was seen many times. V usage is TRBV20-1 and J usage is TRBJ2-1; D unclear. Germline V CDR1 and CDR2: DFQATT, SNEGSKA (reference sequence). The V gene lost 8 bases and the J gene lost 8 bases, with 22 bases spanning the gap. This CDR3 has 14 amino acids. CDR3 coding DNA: TGCAGTCCCCGTTTAGCCACAACTGTATATGAGCAGTTCTTC. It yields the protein CSPRLATTVYEQFF.

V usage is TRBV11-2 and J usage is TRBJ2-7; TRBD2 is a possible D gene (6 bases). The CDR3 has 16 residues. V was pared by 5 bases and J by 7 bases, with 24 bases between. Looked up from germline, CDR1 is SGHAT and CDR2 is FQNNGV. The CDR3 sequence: CASSQGDSSSYNEQYF. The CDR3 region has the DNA TGTGCCAGCAGCCAAGGGGACTCCAGCTCCTACAATGAGCAGTACTTC. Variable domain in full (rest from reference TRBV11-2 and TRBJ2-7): EAGVAQSPRYKIIEKRQSVAFWCNPISGHATLYWYQQILGQGPKLLIQFQNNGVVDDSQLPKDRFSAERLKGVDSTLKIQPAKLEDSAVYLCASSQGDSSSYNEQYFGPGTRLTVT.

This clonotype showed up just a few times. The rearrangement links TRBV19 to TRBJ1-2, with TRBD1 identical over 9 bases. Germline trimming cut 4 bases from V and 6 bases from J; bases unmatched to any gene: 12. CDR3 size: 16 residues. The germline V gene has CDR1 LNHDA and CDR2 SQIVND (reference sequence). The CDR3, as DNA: TGTGCCAGTAGTACGCGGACAGGGGAAATTTTCAATGGCTACACCTTC. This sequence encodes CASSTRTGEIFNGYTF.

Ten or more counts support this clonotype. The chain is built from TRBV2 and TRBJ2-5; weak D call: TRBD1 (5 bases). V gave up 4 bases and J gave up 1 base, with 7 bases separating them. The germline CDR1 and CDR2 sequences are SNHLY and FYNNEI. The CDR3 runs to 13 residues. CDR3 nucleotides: TGTGCCAGCAGTGGGGGCGGCCAAGAGACCCAGTACTTC. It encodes CASSGGGQETQYF.

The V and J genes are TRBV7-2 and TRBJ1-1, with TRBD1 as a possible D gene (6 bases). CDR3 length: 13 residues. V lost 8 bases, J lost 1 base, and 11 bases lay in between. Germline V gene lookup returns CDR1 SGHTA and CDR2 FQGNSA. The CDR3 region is CASGWDTNTEAFF. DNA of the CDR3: TGTGCCAGCGGCTGGGACACGAACACTGAAGCTTTCTTT. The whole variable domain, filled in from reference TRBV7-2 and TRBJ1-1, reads GAGVSQSPSNKVTEKGKDVELRCDPISGHTALYWYRQSLGQGLEFLIYFQGNSAPDKSGLPSDRFSAERTGGSVSTLTIQRTQQEDSAVYLCASGWDTNTEAFFGQGTRLTVV.

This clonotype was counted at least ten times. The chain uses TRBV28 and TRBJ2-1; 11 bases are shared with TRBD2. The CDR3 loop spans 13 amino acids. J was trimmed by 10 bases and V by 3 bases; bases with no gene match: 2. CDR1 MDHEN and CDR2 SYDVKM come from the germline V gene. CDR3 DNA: TGTGCCAGCAGTTTTCGACTAGCGGGAGAGCAGTTCTTC. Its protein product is CASSFRLAGEQFF. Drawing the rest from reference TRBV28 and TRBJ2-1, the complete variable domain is DVKVTQSSRYLVKRTGEKVFLECVQDMDHENMFWYRQDPGLGLRLIYFSYDVKMKEKGDIPEGYSVSREKKERFSLILESASTNQTSMYLCASSFRLAGEQFFGPGTRLTVL.

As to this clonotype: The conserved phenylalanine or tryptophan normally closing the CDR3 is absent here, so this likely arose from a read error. The CDR3 reads CASSQAEGSSYNEQFS. DNA for the CDR3: TGCGCCAGCAGCCAAGCAGAAGGCAGCTCCTACAATGAGCAGTTCTCC. This chain connects TRBV4-3 to TRBJ2-1; D not resolved. The CDR3 runs to 16 residues. Germline CDR1 is LGHNA and CDR2 is YSLEER. Trimming cost V 1 base and J 0 bases, with 10 bases left between them.